The source of this T cell receptor (beta chain) is a study of CD8 T cells in Susac syndrome. Study-level background: The Susac syndrome patients were therapy-naive, on corticosteroids, or on intravenous immunoglobulin alone at blood draw.

RNA in amounts of roughly 0.5 to 1 ug was reverse transcribed with random hexamers. One entry per CDR3 protein, called by TCRdb with MiXCR from the immunoSEQ multiplex PCR reads. The sample holds 210,000 or so distinct CDR3 sequences; 94% are singletons and the top ten take over 0.15%. Under recently defined diagnostic criteria, the patients with Susac syndrome qualified as having definite or probable disease. The TEMRA cells underwent FACS enrichment, while the CD8+ and CD4+ T cells underwent negative isolation. Per the germline V gene, CDR1 is MNHEY and CDR2 is SMNVEV (reference sequence). There are 14 residues in the CDR3. Trimming left V 3 bases short and J 5 bases short, with 14 bases between.

Sample: CD4+ T cells from PBMCs. V gene TRBV27 combines with J gene TRBJ2-7; D is possibly TRBD2 (6 bases). The receptor comes from a human donor with Susac syndrome. The CDR3 here is CASSFRLAFNEQYF. The CDR3 DNA sequence: TGTGCCAGCAGTTTTCGGCTAGCGTTCAACGAGCAGTACTTC.